The 29 T cell receptor beta chains presented below share a single source sample, sequenced in a study of CD8 T cells in Susac syndrome. An input of roughly 0.45 to 1 ug of RNA was subjected to reverse transcription using random hexamers. TCRdb called the immunoSEQ multiplex PCR reads again in MiXCR, with one record for every CDR3 protein. This table has 300,000 or so distinct CDR3 sequences, 90% to 95% appearing once. Sequencing was carried out using CD4+ T cells from PBMCs. These receptors all stem from a human donor with multiple sclerosis.

V and J are TRBV20-1 and TRBJ2-7; 7 positions match TRBD1. V lost 4 bases to trimming and J lost 0 bases; unmatched junction nucleotides: 6. CDR3 length: 14 residues. CDR1 is DFQATT, CDR2 SNEGSKA, per germline (reference sequence). The CDR3 nucleotides read TGCAGTGCTACGACAGGGACAGACTCCTACGAGCAGTACTTC. Translation gives CSATTGTDSYEQYF.

The chain is built from TRBV9 and TRBJ2-7; no clear D. V lost 3 bases and J 4 bases, leaving 14 bases between the germline ends. CDR3 size: 14 residues. CDR1 SGDLS and CDR2 YYNGEE come from the germline V gene. CDR3 residues: CASSGMGSNYEQYF. The CDR3 region has the DNA TGTGCCAGCAGCGGGATGGGGTCCAATTACGAGCAGTACTTC.

The chain recombines TRBV29-1 with TRBJ2-1, with unresolved D. V shed 7 bases and J shed 2 bases, with 15 bases lying between them. Germline values: CDR1 SQVTM, CDR2 ANQGSEA. The CDR3 length is 14 residues. CDR3 sequence reads: CSAVGRLPYNEQFF. CDR3 DNA sequence: TGCAGCGCCGTCGGACGGTTACCCTACAATGAGCAGTTCTTC.

The chain combines TRBV6-6 with TRBJ1-5; D unclear. Trimming pared 2 bases from V and 11 bases from J, leaving 10 bases between. CDR1 is MNHNY, CDR2 SVGAGI, per germline (reference sequence). The CDR3 runs to 12 residues. CDR3 region: CASSYAGSAQHF. For the CDR3, the DNA is TGTGCCAGCAGTTACGCGGGTTCGGCCCAGCATTTT.

This clonotype was seen once. The chain links TRBV30 to TRBJ1-1; D gene uncertain. V lost 3 bases and J lost 3, with 11 bases in between. Germline-derived CDR1 and CDR2 are GTSNPN and SVGIG (reference sequence). CDR3 size: 13 residues. In nucleotides, the CDR3 is TGTGCCTGGAGCGGCTGGAGGGACACTGAAGCTTTCTTT. The encoded protein is CAWSGWRDTEAFF.

This rearrangement joins TRBV5-8 to TRBJ1-3; D might be TRBD1 (5 bases). Per germline, CDR1 SGHTS and CDR2 YDEGEE. The CDR3 totals 13 residues. The ends were cut back, 1 base at V and 8 bases at J, with 10 bases in the middle. CDR3 loop: CASSLLQVHTIYF. DNA for the CDR3: TGTGCCAGCAGCTTGCTACAGGTGCACACCATATATTTT.

The chain combines TRBV4-1 with TRBJ1-2; TRBD1 matches at 9 bases. V lost 4 bases, J lost 6 bases, and 3 bases stayed unmatched. The length of the CDR3 is 13 residues. Germline V gene lookup returns CDR1 MGHRA and CDR2 YSYEKL. CDR3 bases: TGCGCCAGCAGCCTTCGGACAGGGGATGGCTACACCTTC. This translates into CASSLRTGDGYTF.

This sequence joins TRBV29-1 and TRBJ1-3; 8 positions agree with TRBD1. The CDR3 totals 19 residues. CDR1 and CDR2 (germline): SQVTM, ANQGSEA. With 2 bases clipped from V and 5 bases from J, the junction kept 20 bases outside the gene matches. This CDR3 reads CSVESRDRIGPGARNTIYF. The CDR3 region has the DNA TGCAGCGTTGAATCGAGGGACAGGATTGGGCCCGGAGCCCGAAACACCATATATTTT.

The chain combines TRBV15 with TRBJ2-6; no reliable D call. CDR3 size: 16 residues. Trimming took 3 bases from V and 1 from J, leaving 10 bases between them. Germline values: CDR1 LNHNV, CDR2 YYDKDF (reference sequence). The CDR3 coding sequence is TGTGCCACCAGCAGGGAGAGGTGGTCTGGGGCCAACGTCCTGACTTTC. Translation gives CATSRERWSGANVLTF.

V usage is TRBV29-1 and J usage is TRBJ1-3; possible D gene TRBD1, 5 bases. Germline V gene data show CDR1 as SQVTM and CDR2 as ANQGSEA. The V end lost 7 bases, the J end lost 1 base, and 17 bases lay between the germline ends. The CDR3 is made up of 15 amino acids. The CDR3 region has the DNA TGCAGCGCCCGAGGGACCAAGGGATCTGGAAACACCATATATTTT. Residues: CSARGTKGSGNTIYF.

The chain joins TRBV11-2 to TRBJ2-7; 9 bases are shared with TRBD1. This CDR3 spans 15 amino acids. After removal of 5 bases from V and 2 bases from J, the junction contained 7 bases not matched to a gene. From germline, CDR1 is SGHAT and CDR2 FQNNGV. CDR3 in amino acids: CASSHPGTGPYEQYF. CDR3 DNA sequence: TGTGCCAGCAGCCACCCCGGGACAGGGCCCTACGAGCAGTACTTC.

The V and J genes are TRBV7-3 and TRBJ2-1; 9 bases map to TRBD2. Trimming at V came to 5 bases and at J to 2 bases, leaving 4 bases not matched to a gene. Germline V gene lookup returns CDR1 SGHTA and CDR2 FQGTGA. The length of the CDR3 is 15 residues. CDR3 coding DNA: TGTGCCAGCAGCCTGGGGACTAGCACCTACAATGAGCAGTTCTTC. It encodes CASSLGTSTYNEQFF.

The chain couples TRBV5-8 to TRBJ1-5; TRBD1 aligns across 8 bases. After removal of 2 bases from V and 4 bases from J, the junction contained 8 bases not matched to a gene. This CDR3 is built from 16 residues. CDR1 SGHTS and CDR2 YDEGEE come from the germline V gene. Here the CDR3 reads CASSLRTGSSNQPQHF. The CDR3 DNA is TGTGCCAGCAGCTTACGGACAGGGTCAAGTAATCAGCCCCAGCATTTT.

The V gene is TRBV3-1, the J gene TRBJ1-2; D unclear. With 1 base removed from V and 7 bases from J, the gap between germline ends came to 13 bases. The CDR3 has 14 amino acids. CDR1 is LGHDT, CDR2 YNNKEL, per germline (reference sequence). The CDR3 DNA is TGTGCCAGCAGCCAAGCGCCCCGGTTAACTGGCTACACCTTC. It is translated as CASSQAPRLTGYTF.

V and J are TRBV3-1 and TRBJ2-2; TRBD2 matches 9 bases. With V trimmed by 7 bases and J by 6 bases, 18 bases remained unmatched. The CDR3 has 18 residues. Germline loops: CDR1 LGHDT, CDR2 YNNKEL (reference sequence). CDR3 nucleotide sequence: TGTGCCAGCACCTCCAACCTCGGCAGCGGGAGGTCTTCCGGGGAGCTGTTTTTT. Protein: CASTSNLGSGRSSGELFF.

This clonotype was counted a single time. The gene calls are TRBV12-5 and TRBJ2-6; 10 positions agree with TRBD1. Germline trimming cut 4 bases from V and 0 bases from J; bases unmatched to any gene: 9. CDR3 length equals 19 residues. Germline V gene sequence: CDR1 LGHNT, CDR2 FRNRAP. DNA for the CDR3: TGTGCTAGTGGTTCCCATGGGACAGGGGACCCCTCTGGGGCCAACGTCCTGACTTTC. This translates into CASGSHGTGDPSGANVLTF.

This clonotype occurred once. The chain is built from TRBV5-1 and TRBJ2-7; D is unclear. The CDR3 sequence is 16 residues long. Trimming shortened V by 0 bases and J by 2 bases, and 15 bases separated the two germline ends. Germline values: CDR1 SGHRS, CDR2 YFSETQ. CDR3 sequence: CASSLGAPLDPYEQYF. DNA of the CDR3: TGCGCCAGCAGCTTGGGGGCCCCCCTCGACCCCTACGAGCAGTACTTC.

The chain employs TRBV2 and TRBJ2-3; 9 positions agree with TRBD2. Trimming removed 9 bases from V and 1 base from J; junction bases left unmatched: 5. Germline V gives CDR1 SNHLY, CDR2 FYNNEI. This CDR3 comprises 14 residues. The chain's CDR3 is CARQREARTDTQYF. CDR3 DNA: TGTGCCAGGCAGCGGGAGGCCCGCACAGATACGCAGTATTTT.

The chain links TRBV6-6 to TRBJ2-7, with D uncertain. In germline, CDR1 is MNHNY, CDR2 SVGAGI (reference sequence). V was cut by 3 bases and J by 0 bases, with 9 bases left in between. This CDR3 has 14 amino acids. CDR3 loop: CASSYVGRSYEQYF. In DNA, the CDR3 is TGTGCCAGCAGTTATGTCGGCCGCTCCTACGAGCAGTACTTC.

The V gene is TRBV29-1, the J gene TRBJ2-5, with TRBD1 identical over 7 bases. The germline CDR1 and CDR2 sequences are SQVTM and ANQGSEA. V lost 3 bases and J lost 1; bases outside the gene matches: 5. There are 14 residues in the CDR3. CDR3 DNA sequence: TGCAGCGTTGATGCGACAGGGACCCAAGAGACCCAGTACTTC. Translated, it gives CSVDATGTQETQYF.

This chain joins TRBV20-1 and TRBJ1-5; possibly TRBD1 for D (5 bases). Per germline, CDR1 DFQATT and CDR2 SNEGSKA (reference sequence). This CDR3 has 13 amino acids. Trimming cost V 3 bases and J 2 bases, with 8 bases left between them. CDR3 residues: CSASPTGNQPQHF. CDR3 sequence (DNA): TGCAGTGCTAGTCCGACAGGCAATCAGCCCCAGCATTTT.

This clonotype appeared once. The chain is built from TRBV12-3 or TRBV12-4 and TRBJ1-5, with 9 bases fitting TRBD1. V was pared by 4 bases and J by 4 bases, with 8 bases of the junction left unmatched. CDR3 length: 16 amino acids. The CDR3 DNA reads TGTGCCAGCAGTTCGCCACTGGACAGGGGAAATCAGCCCCAGCATTTT. It yields the protein CASSSPLDRGNQPQHF.

This clonotype was observed once. For the CDR3, the DNA is TGTGCCAGCAGGGCCTCCGGGACAGGGGATTCACCCCTCCACTTT. Amino acid sequence: CASRASGTGDSPLHF. The rearrangement links TRBV7-3 to TRBJ1-6; 10 bases line up with TRBD1. Germline V CDR1 and CDR2: SGHTA, FQGTGA. The V segment lost 6 bases and the J segment 8 bases; nucleotides outside the gene matches: 7. The CDR3 spans 15 residues.

V usage is TRBV6-2 or TRBV6-3 and J usage is TRBJ2-3; D tentatively fits TRBD1 or TRBD2 (5 bases each). Germline CDR1 is MNHEY and CDR2 is SVGEGT. Trimming left V 6 bases short and J 2 bases short, with 15 bases between. The CDR3 sequence is 15 residues long. CDR3 sequence reads: CASRILGAHTDTQYF. The CDR3 nucleotides read TGTGCCAGCAGGATACTAGGGGCGCACACAGATACGCAGTATTTT.

The chain couples TRBV5-1 to TRBJ1-2; no clear D. Between the trimmed V and J ends, which lost 2 bases and 7 bases, there was a span of 9 bases. CDR3 length equals 12 residues. CDR1 is SGHRS, CDR2 YFSETQ, per germline. CDR3 sequence (DNA): TGCGCCAGCAGCTTTGTTGAGGGTGGCTACACCTTC. Translating gives CASSFVEGGYTF.

The CDR3 DNA sequence: TGTGCCAGCAGCTTGGACCCCGGGACCGCTATTACAAAGGGGTATTTT. This codes for CASSLDPGTAITKGYF. The J gene is TRBJ2-3, the V gene TRBV5-4; D may correspond to TRBD1 or TRBD2 (5 bases each). This CDR3 is 16 amino acids long. V was cut by 0 bases and J by 14 bases, with 25 bases left in between. The germline gives CDR1 SGHNT, CDR2 YYREEE (reference sequence).

V gene TRBV7-2 combines with J gene TRBJ2-1; 11 bases map to TRBD2. The CDR3 loop spans 15 amino acids. With 5 bases clipped from V and 9 bases from J, the junction kept 9 bases outside the gene matches. Germline CDR1 SGHTA, CDR2 FQGNSA. DNA for the CDR3: TGTGCCAGCAGCCTCGTAGCGGGGGGGCGCGGTGAGCAGTTCTTC. Translating it yields CASSLVAGGRGEQFF.

This rearrangement joins TRBV5-1 to TRBJ2-1; 8 bases fit TRBD1. V shed 4 bases and J 6 bases; nucleotides not matched to a gene: 6. CDR1 and CDR2 (germline): SGHRS, YFSETQ. The CDR3 is 14 residues long. Here the CDR3 reads CASSIRTGGNEQFF. The CDR3 nucleotides read TGCGCCAGCAGCATACGCACAGGGGGCAATGAGCAGTTCTTC.

J is TRBJ1-2 and V is TRBV7-9; maybe TRBD1 (5 bases). The CDR3 runs 17 residues. Germline CDR1 and CDR2: SEHNR and FQNEAQ (reference sequence). Trimming took 4 bases from V and 4 from J, leaving 22 bases between them. CDR3 sequence (DNA): TGTGCCAGCAGCTCCCACGGGACTAATGGTCGTCTCTATGGCTACACCTTC. Protein: CASSSHGTNGRLYGYTF. Looking up the rest from reference TRBV7-9 and TRBJ1-2 gives the full variable domain: DTGVSQNPRHKITKRGQNVTFRCDPISEHNRLYWYRQTLGQGPEFLTYFQNEAQLEKSRLLSDRFSAERPKGSFSTLEIQRTEQGDSAMYLCASSSHGTNGRLYGYTFGSGTRLTVV.